These 6 T cell receptor beta chains originate from one sample sequenced in a study of blood T cell repertoires in COVID-19. Method: immunoSEQ multiplex PCR; TCRdb's copy keeps in-frame clones and lacks some. Of about 410,000 clones listed, about nine tenths were seen once; the top ten hold approximately 1.4%. The specimen was peripheral blood. The receptors stem from a woman aged 25 to 39 with active or convalescent COVID-19.

The V and J genes are TRBV14 and TRBJ1-6; 7 bases match TRBD1. CDR1 is SGHDN and CDR2 is FVKESK in the germline V gene. V dropped 4 bases and J dropped 4; count of bases not matched to a gene: 4. The CDR3 totals 15 residues. The CDR3 here is CASSPQGVYNSPLHF. The CDR3 DNA reads TGTGCCAGCAGCCCCCAGGGGGTTTATAATTCACCCCTCCACTTT.

The genes are TRBV6-5 and TRBJ1-5; TRBD1 matches at 9 bases. The CDR3 loop spans 12 amino acids. The V and J ends lost 8 bases and 6 bases, in that order; junction bases with no gene match: 2. Germline assignment: CDR1 MNHEY and CDR2 SVGAGI. The CDR3 protein is CASGTGLQPQHF. The CDR3 bases are TGTGCCAGCGGGACAGGGCTTCAGCCCCAGCATTTT.

Turning to this clone: The sample carries other DNA sequences with the same CDR3. This chain links TRBV9 with TRBJ1-3; a weak D match, TRBD1 (5 bases). Germline CDR1 and CDR2: SGDLS and YYNGEE. The CDR3 covers 15 residues. V was trimmed by 2 bases and J by 0 bases, leaving 9 bases between them. The CDR3 region is CASSVGTLSGNTIYF. The CDR3 DNA reads as TGTGCCAGCAGCGTTGGGACTCTCTCTGGAAACACCATATATTTT.

This chain links TRBV19 with TRBJ1-6; 8 nucleotides agree with TRBD1. The CDR3 runs 15 residues. Germline V CDR1 and CDR2: LNHDA, SQIVND (reference sequence). Trimming removed 6 bases from V and 7 bases from J; junction bases left unmatched: 8. The CDR3 DNA reads as TGTGCCAGTAGCCCGACAGGGGACTCCAATTCACCCCTCCACTTT. This codes for CASSPTGDSNSPLHF.

The chain recombines TRBV2 with TRBJ1-4; 9 bases align to TRBD1. The CDR3 has 18 residues. After removal of 0 bases from V and 15 bases from J, the junction contained 20 bases not matched to a gene. Germline CDR1 SNHLY, CDR2 FYNNEI. CDR3 amino acids: CASSEAWTGVAGMKTVFF. The DNA for the CDR3 is TGTGCCAGCAGTGAAGCCTGGACAGGGGTAGCGGGTATGAAAACGGTGTTTTTT.

CDR3 nucleotide sequence: TGCGCCAGCAGCCAAGAAGGAGAGAGTAATGAAAAACTGTTTTTT. This codes for CASSQEGESNEKLFF. The V and J genes are TRBV4-1 and TRBJ1-4; D remains unclear. Trimming left V 0 bases short and J 4 bases short, with 9 bases between. Germline V gives CDR1 MGHRA, CDR2 YSYEKL. This CDR3 is 15 amino acids long.